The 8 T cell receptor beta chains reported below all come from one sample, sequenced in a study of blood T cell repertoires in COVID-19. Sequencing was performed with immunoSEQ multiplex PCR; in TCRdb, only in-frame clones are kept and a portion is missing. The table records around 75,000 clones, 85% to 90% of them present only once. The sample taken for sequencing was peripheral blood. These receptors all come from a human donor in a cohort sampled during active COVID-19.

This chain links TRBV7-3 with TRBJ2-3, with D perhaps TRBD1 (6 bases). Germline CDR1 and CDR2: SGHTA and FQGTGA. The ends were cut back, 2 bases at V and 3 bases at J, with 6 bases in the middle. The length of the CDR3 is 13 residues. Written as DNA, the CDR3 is TGTGCCAGCAGCTTAGGGACAACAGATACGCAGTATTTT. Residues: CASSLGTTDTQYF.

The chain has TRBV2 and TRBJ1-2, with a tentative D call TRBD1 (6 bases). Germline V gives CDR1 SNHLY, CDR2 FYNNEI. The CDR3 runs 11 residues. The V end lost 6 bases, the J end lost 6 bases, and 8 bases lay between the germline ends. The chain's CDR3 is CASSHRDGYTF. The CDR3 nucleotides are TGTGCCAGCAGCCACAGGGATGGCTACACCTTC.

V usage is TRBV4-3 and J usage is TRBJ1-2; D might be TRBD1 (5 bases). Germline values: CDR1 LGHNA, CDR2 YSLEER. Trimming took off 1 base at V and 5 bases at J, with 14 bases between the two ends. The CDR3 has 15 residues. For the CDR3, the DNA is TGCGCCAGCAGCCAAGGGGGCAGGGATATATATGGCTACACCTTC. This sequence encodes CASSQGGRDIYGYTF.

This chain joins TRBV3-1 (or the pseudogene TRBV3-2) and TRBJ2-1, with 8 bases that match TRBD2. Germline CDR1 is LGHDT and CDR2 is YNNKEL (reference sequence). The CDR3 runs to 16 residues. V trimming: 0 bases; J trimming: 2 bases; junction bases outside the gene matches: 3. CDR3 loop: CASSQDLLAAYNEQFF. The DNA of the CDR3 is TGTGCCAGCAGCCAAGACCTACTAGCGGCCTACAATGAGCAGTTCTTC.

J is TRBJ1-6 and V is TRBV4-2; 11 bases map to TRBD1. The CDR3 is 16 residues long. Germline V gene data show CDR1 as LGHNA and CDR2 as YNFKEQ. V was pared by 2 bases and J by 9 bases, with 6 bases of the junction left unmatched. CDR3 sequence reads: CASSQPPGTGGSPLHF. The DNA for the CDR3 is TGTGCCAGCAGCCAACCCCCCGGGACAGGGGGTTCACCCCTCCACTTT.

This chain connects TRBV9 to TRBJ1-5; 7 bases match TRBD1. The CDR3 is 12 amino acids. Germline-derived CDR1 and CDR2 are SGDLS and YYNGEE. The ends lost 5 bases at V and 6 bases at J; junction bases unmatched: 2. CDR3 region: CASSAGGQPQHF. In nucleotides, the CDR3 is TGTGCCAGCAGTGCAGGGGGTCAGCCCCAGCATTTT.

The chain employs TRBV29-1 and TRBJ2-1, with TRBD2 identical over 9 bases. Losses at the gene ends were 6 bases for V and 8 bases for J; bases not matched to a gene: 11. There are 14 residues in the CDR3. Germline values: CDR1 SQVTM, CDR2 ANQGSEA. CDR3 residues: CSVSPSGAFDEQFF. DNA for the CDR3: TGCAGCGTCAGTCCTAGCGGGGCCTTTGATGAGCAGTTCTTC.

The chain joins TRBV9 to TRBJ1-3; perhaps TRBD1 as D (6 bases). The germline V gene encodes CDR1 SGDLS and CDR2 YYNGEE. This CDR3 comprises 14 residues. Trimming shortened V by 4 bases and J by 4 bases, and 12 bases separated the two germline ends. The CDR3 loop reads CASSPDRRGNTIYF. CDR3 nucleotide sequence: TGTGCCAGCAGCCCAGACAGGCGGGGAAACACCATATATTTT.